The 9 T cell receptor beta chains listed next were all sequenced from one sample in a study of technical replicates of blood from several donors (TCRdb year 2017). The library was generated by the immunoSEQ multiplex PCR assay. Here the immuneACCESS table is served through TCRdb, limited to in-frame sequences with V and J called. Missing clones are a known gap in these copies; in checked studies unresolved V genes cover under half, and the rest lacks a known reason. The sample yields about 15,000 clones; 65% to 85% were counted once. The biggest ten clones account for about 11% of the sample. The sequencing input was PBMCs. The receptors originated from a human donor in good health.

CDR3 in amino acids: CATSRVASGRETQYF. DNA of the CDR3: TGTGCCACCAGCAGAGTGGCTAGCGGGAGGGAGACCCAGTACTTC. The V and J genes are TRBV15 and TRBJ2-5; 11 bases match TRBD2. Germline-derived CDR1 and CDR2 are LNHNV and YYDKDF (reference sequence). CDR3 length: 15 amino acids. Unmatched junction bases numbered 3, after V lost 1 base and J lost 5 bases.

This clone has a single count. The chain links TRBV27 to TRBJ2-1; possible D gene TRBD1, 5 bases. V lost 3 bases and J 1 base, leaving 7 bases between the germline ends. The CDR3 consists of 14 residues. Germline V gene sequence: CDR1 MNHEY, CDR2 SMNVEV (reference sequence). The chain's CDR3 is CASSFTGSYNEQFF. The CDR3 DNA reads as TGTGCCAGCAGTTTCACAGGATCCTACAATGAGCAGTTCTTC.

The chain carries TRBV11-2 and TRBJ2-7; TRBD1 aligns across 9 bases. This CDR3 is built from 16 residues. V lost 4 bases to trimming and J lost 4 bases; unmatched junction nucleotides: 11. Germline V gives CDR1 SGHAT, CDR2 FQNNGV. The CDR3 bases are TGTGCCAGCAGCTCTATCGCGGGACAGGGAAGGTACGAGCAGTACTTC. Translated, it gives CASSSIAGQGRYEQYF.

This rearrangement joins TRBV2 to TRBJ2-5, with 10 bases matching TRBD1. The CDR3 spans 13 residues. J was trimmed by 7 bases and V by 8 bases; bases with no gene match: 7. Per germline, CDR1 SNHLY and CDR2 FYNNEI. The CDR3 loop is CASGRDRGRTQYF. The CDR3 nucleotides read TGTGCCAGCGGCCGGGACAGGGGAAGGACCCAGTACTTC.

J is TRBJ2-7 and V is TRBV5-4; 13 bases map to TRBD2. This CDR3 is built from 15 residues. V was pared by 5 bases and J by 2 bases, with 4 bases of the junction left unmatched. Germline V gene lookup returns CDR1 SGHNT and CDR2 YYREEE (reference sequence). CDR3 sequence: CASRLGTSGTYEQYF. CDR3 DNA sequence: TGTGCCAGCAGATTAGGGACTAGCGGGACCTACGAGCAGTACTTC.

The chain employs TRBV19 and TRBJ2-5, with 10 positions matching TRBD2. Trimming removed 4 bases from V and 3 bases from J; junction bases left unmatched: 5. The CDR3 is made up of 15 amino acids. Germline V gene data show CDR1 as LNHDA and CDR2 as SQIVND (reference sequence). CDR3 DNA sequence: TGTGCCAGTAGTACCGTCCTAGCGGGAGAAGAGACCCAGTACTTC. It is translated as CASSTVLAGEETQYF. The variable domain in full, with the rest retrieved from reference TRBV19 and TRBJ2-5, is DGGITQSPKYLFRKEGQNVTLSCEQNLNHDAMYWYRQDPGQGLRLIYYSQIVNDFQKGDIAEGYSVSREKKESFPLTVTSAQKNPTAFYLCASSTVLAGEETQYFGPGTRLLVL.

The DNA of the CDR3 is TGTGCCAGTAGTATTGGGACAGCGAACACCGGGGAGCTGTTTTTT. Translating it yields CASSIGTANTGELFF. This rearrangement joins TRBV19 to TRBJ2-2; 7 positions match TRBD1. The trim removed 3 bases at V and 0 bases at J, leaving 1 base unmatched. Germline CDR1 reads LNHDA; CDR2 reads SQIVND (reference sequence). This CDR3 is built from 15 residues. The whole variable domain, filled in from reference TRBV19 and TRBJ2-2, reads DGGITQSPKYLFRKEGQNVTLSCEQNLNHDAMYWYRQDPGQGLRLIYYSQIVNDFQKGDIAEGYSVSREKKESFPLTVTSAQKNPTAFYLCASSIGTANTGELFFGEGSRLTVL.

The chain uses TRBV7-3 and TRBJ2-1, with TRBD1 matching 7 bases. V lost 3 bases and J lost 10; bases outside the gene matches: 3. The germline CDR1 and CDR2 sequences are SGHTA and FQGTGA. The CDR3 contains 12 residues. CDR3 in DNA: TGTGCCAGCAGCTTCGGGACAGCCGAGCAGTTCTTC. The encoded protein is CASSFGTAEQFF. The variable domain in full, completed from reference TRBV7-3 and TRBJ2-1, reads GAGVSQTPSNKVTEKGKYVELRCDPISGHTALYWYRQSLGQGPEFLIYFQGTGAADDSGLPNDRFFAVRPEGSVSTLKIQRTERGDSAVYLCASSFGTAEQFFGPGTRLTVL.

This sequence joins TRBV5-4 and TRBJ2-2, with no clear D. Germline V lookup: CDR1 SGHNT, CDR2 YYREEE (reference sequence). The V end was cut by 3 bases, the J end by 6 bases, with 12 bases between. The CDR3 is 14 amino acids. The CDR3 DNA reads TGTGCCAGCAGCTCGCCGGAGATCCCCGGGGAGCTGTTTTTT. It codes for CASSSPEIPGELFF.